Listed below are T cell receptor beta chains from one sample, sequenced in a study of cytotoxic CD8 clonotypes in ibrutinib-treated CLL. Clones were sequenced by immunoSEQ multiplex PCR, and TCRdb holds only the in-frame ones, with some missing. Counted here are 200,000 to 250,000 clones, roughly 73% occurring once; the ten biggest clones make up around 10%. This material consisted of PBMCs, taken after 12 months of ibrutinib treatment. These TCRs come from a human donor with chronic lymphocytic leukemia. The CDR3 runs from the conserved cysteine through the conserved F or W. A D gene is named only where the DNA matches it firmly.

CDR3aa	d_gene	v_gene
CASSLAEGTEQYF	.	TRBV11-1
CASGLVSVVIAISPSIF	.	TRBV12-5
CASSFTMTESYEQYF	.	TRBV5-6
CASSPTSEGRTQYF	.	TRBV5-1
CATSVGNLQETQYF	.	TRBV6-5
CASTGPANNSPLHF	.	TRBV7-9
CASGAHYMTGYANTGELFF	.	TRBV5-1
CASSLIGILRNQPQHF	.	TRBV7-9
CASSTEGSGANVLTF	.	TRBV2
CASGQGALNTEAFF	TRBD1	TRBV2
CATSPPADVSPLHF	.	TRBV15
CASSSPLTDLKNNEQFF	.	TRBV11-3
CASSVDSYNEQFF	.	TRBV9
CASSSDDGSNTEAFF	.	TRBV7-9
CASSVATGSHTEAFF	TRBD1	TRBV9
CAWTGTVLEKLFF	.	TRBV30
CATLLGGEQYF	.	TRBV7-9
CASSLGDKNIQYF	.	TRBV7-9
CASSGAGAYTDTQYF	.	TRBV5-1
CASSSMGSNQPQHF	.	TRBV2
CASSEDRAGELFF	.	TRBV2
CASSYPTSGINEQFF	TRBD2	TRBV5-1
CASSPWGQGGTEAFF	TRBD1	TRBV13
CASSSWAGQTSDQHF	.	TRBV7-9
CASSLRAGELFF	.	TRBV28